Each of the 25 T cell receptor beta chains below was sequenced from the same sample in a study of T cell repertoires in ileal Crohn's disease. Specified time point: neoterminal ileum biopsy at postoperative endoscopy, about 6 months after surgery. This table comes from immunoSEQ multiplex PCR, and its TCRdb copy is limited to in-frame clones, with some not included. Of more than 50,000 clones listed, 70% to 90% are singletons. Input material: ileal tissue. The receptors were sampled from an adult with Crohn's disease.

The CDR3 sequence is CATRPGSYNEQFF. The CDR3 nucleotides read TGCGCCACCAGACCAGGTTCCTACAATGAGCAGTTCTTC. The V gene is TRBV5-1, the J gene TRBJ2-1; D not resolved. The V end lost 9 bases, the J end lost 1 base, and 11 bases lay between the germline ends. CDR3 length: 13 residues. From germline, CDR1 is SGHRS and CDR2 YFSETQ.

The chain recombines TRBV18 with TRBJ1-4; TRBD1 is a possible D gene (5 bases). V was clipped by 1 base and J by 7 bases, with 13 bases between them. The CDR3 spans 15 residues. Germline lookup yields CDR1 KGHSH and CDR2 LQKENI. The CDR3: CASSPLGQLGEKLFF. In DNA, the CDR3 is TGTGCCAGCTCACCACTCGGACAATTAGGTGAAAAACTGTTTTTT.

Only one count was recorded for this clone. In DNA form, the CDR3 reads TGTGCCAGCAGTCAAACGACCGGGACAAATAAGTACACCGGGGAGCTGTTTTTT. It yields the protein CASSQTTGTNKYTGELFF. The chain is built from TRBV13 and TRBJ2-2; perhaps TRBD1 as D (6 bases). The CDR3 runs to 18 residues. V lost 6 bases and J lost 3, with 23 bases in between. Germline assignment: CDR1 PRHDT and CDR2 FYEKMQ (reference sequence).

This sequence joins TRBV6-1 and TRBJ1-5; no definite D call. Germline CDR1 MNHNS, CDR2 SASEGT. V was trimmed by 7 bases and J by 3 bases, leaving 16 bases between them. This CDR3 spans 15 amino acids. The DNA for the CDR3 is TGTGCCAGCAATCCCCGGGGAGGGTCCAATCAGCCCCAGCATTTT. It yields the protein CASNPRGGSNQPQHF.

The V and J genes are TRBV28 and TRBJ1-2; 8 nucleotides match TRBD1. V shed 8 bases, J shed 10 bases, and the junction held 15 bases outside the gene matches. The CDR3 runs 14 residues. Germline V gene lookup returns CDR1 MDHEN and CDR2 SYDVKM. In nucleotides, the CDR3 is TGTGCCAGCGGGACAGGAGGTTTAAGGGAATACTACACCTTC. Its translation: CASGTGGLREYYTF.

V is TRBV6-5 and J is TRBJ2-5; a possible D gene is TRBD2 (6 bases). Trimming left V 6 bases short and J 5 bases short, with 19 bases between. The CDR3 has 15 residues. Germline CDR1 and CDR2: MNHEY and SVGAGI. CDR3 amino acids: CASSPLKLGRETQYF. CDR3 DNA sequence: TGTGCCAGCAGCCCTCTCAAACTAGGGAGGGAGACCCAGTACTTC.

The CDR3 sequence is CATSQGGPNQPQHF. CDR3 DNA: TGTGCCACGTCGCAGGGGGGTCCAAATCAGCCCCAGCATTTT. The chain links TRBV7-8 to TRBJ1-5, with TRBD1 matching 7 bases. CDR3 length: 14 amino acids. V shed 10 bases and J 4 bases; nucleotides not matched to a gene: 10. Germline assignment: CDR1 SGHVS and CDR2 FQNEAQ.

The chain joins TRBV7-7 to TRBJ1-1, with D perhaps TRBD1 (6 bases). Germline CDR1 SSHAT, CDR2 FNYEAQ (reference sequence). This CDR3 is 9 amino acids long. The DNA for the CDR3 is TGTGCTAGTCCACAGGGCGCTTTCTTT. Its translation is CASPQGAFF.

V gene TRBV19 combines with J gene TRBJ2-1, with 13 bases identical to TRBD2. The V gene end was trimmed by 5 bases and the J gene end by 6 bases; junction bases not matched to a gene: 4. Germline lookup yields CDR1 LNHDA and CDR2 SQIVND (reference sequence). The CDR3 runs 15 residues. CDR3 DNA: TGTGCCAGTAGTCGGACTAGCGGGGGACTCAATGAGCAGTTCTTC. Its translation: CASSRTSGGLNEQFF.

The chain uses TRBV5-1 and TRBJ1-3, with D possibly matching TRBD1 (6 bases). The V end was cut by 0 bases, the J end by 0 bases, with 13 bases between. CDR1 SGHRS and CDR2 YFSETQ come from the germline V gene. The CDR3 is 17 residues long. Written as DNA, the CDR3 is TGCGCCAGCAGCTTGGCGATGGCAGGGGCCTCTGGAAACACCATATATTTT. Translating it yields CASSLAMAGASGNTIYF.

The chain carries TRBV6-1 and TRBJ1-1, with D possibly matching TRBD1 (5 bases). The CDR3 has 14 amino acids. From germline, CDR1 is MNHNS and CDR2 SASEGT. V was trimmed by 4 bases and J by 4 bases, leaving 13 bases between them. The CDR3 DNA reads TGTGCCAGCAGTGTAACGGGGGTGATCACTGAAGCTTTCTTT. Translating it yields CASSVTGVITEAFF.

Here the CDR3 DNA reads TGTGCCAGCGGTAGTGGAGGCAATCAGCCCCAGCATTTT. It codes for CASGSGGNQPQHF. This rearrangement joins TRBV27 to TRBJ1-5; D is undetermined. Trimming took 8 bases from V and 2 from J, leaving 10 bases between them. CDR1 and CDR2 (germline): MNHEY, SMNVEV (reference sequence). The CDR3 extends over 13 amino acids.

The CDR3 nucleotides are TGTGCCAGCAGTACAGAGAACTATGGCTACACCTTC. The encoded protein is CASSTENYGYTF. This chain links TRBV5-4 with TRBJ1-2; no definite D call. The CDR3 runs 12 residues. Per the germline V gene, CDR1 is SGHNT and CDR2 is YYREEE (reference sequence). Trimming pared 5 bases from V and 2 bases from J, leaving 7 bases between.

The chain uses TRBV27 and TRBJ2-5; 7 bases agree with TRBD1. CDR1 is MNHEY, CDR2 SMNVEV, per germline (reference sequence). The ends lost 4 bases at V and 5 bases at J; junction bases unmatched: 13. CDR3 length: 16 residues. CDR3 region: CASSSSNRGVGETQYF. The CDR3 DNA reads as TGTGCCAGCAGTTCCTCAAACAGGGGTGTGGGGGAGACCCAGTACTTC.

CDR3 DNA sequence: TGCGCCAGCAGGCTAGCGGGAGGGAGCTCCTACAATGAGCAGTTCTTC. As protein: CASRLAGGSSYNEQFF. This chain connects TRBV5-1 to TRBJ2-1, with TRBD2 matching over 12 bases. Germline V gene lookup returns CDR1 SGHRS and CDR2 YFSETQ. This CDR3 has 16 residues. V was pared by 5 bases and J by 0 bases, with 3 bases of the junction left unmatched.

This chain links TRBV7-2 with TRBJ1-3; 7 nucleotides align to TRBD1. Germline-derived CDR1 and CDR2 are SGHTA and FQGNSA. This CDR3 has 16 residues. V lost 5 bases and J lost 7; bases outside the gene matches: 14. This CDR3 reads CASSPMTGWLGNTIYF. As DNA, the CDR3 is TGTGCCAGCAGCCCTATGACAGGGTGGTTAGGGAACACCATATATTTT.

The gene calls are TRBV6-1 and TRBJ1-5; 7 bases fit TRBD1. V shed 5 bases, J shed 5 bases, and the junction held 9 bases outside the gene matches. The CDR3 extends over 15 amino acids. From germline, CDR1 is MNHNS and CDR2 SASEGT. In nucleotides, the CDR3 is TGTGCCAGCAGTCGGGACAGAGGGAATTATCAGCCCCAGCATTTT. Its translation is CASSRDRGNYQPQHF.

The V call is TRBV28, the J call TRBJ1-1; the match to TRBD1 covers 7 bases. The germline V gene encodes CDR1 MDHEN and CDR2 SYDVKM. The CDR3 has 15 residues. V shed 3 bases, J shed 7 bases, and the junction held 11 bases outside the gene matches. The CDR3 nucleotides read TGTGCCAGCAGTTTTTACGAGACAGGGAAGAGTGAAGCTTTCTTT. It codes for CASSFYETGKSEAFF.

This sequence joins TRBV5-4 and TRBJ2-5, with TRBD1 identical over 7 bases. The CDR3 spans 14 residues. The junction had 3 bases not matched to a gene; V was cut back by 2 bases and J by 2 bases. Germline loops: CDR1 SGHNT, CDR2 YYREEE (reference sequence). CDR3 nucleotides: TGTGCCAGCAGCTTTCCCAGGGGGCAAGAGACCCAGTACTTC. This codes for CASSFPRGQETQYF.

The chain is built from TRBV25-1 and TRBJ2-2; 7 bases fit TRBD1. This CDR3 comprises 14 residues. CDR1 and CDR2 (germline): MGHDK, SYGVNS. V lost 6 bases to trimming and J lost 6 bases; unmatched junction nucleotides: 7. CDR3 in DNA: TGTGCCAGCAGCTTGACAGGGCGTGCCGGGGAGCTGTTTTTT. Its protein product is CASSLTGRAGELFF. Using reference TRBV25-1 and TRBJ2-2 for the parts outside the CDR3, the full variable domain is EADIYQTPRYLVIGTGKKITLECSQTMGHDKMYWYQQDPGMELHLIHYSYGVNSTEKGDLSSESTVSRIRTEHFPLTLESARPSHTSQYLCASSLTGRAGELFFGEGSRLTVL.

The chain employs TRBV5-1 and TRBJ2-1, with D possibly matching TRBD1 (6 bases). The length of the CDR3 is 15 residues. Germline V gene data show CDR1 as SGHRS and CDR2 as YFSETQ. Trimming cost V 0 bases and J 1 base, with 8 bases left between them. The CDR3 DNA is TGCGCCAGCAGCTTGGGTCAGGGGTCCTACAATGAGCAGTTCTTC. This encodes CASSLGQGSYNEQFF.

The table lists this clone with a count of one. V usage is TRBV6-1 and J usage is TRBJ1-1; D not certain. Germline V lookup: CDR1 MNHNS, CDR2 SASEGT. V lost 2 bases to trimming and J lost 4 bases, with 11 bases between them. The CDR3 is 14 residues long. CDR3 amino acids: CASSETAITTEAFF. CDR3 nucleotide sequence: TGTGCCAGCAGTGAAACAGCCATCACCACTGAAGCTTTCTTT.

This rearrangement joins TRBV5-4 to TRBJ2-3; tentative D call: TRBD1 (6 bases). Trimming stripped 3 bases from V and 0 bases from J, with 11 bases between. The CDR3 contains 15 residues. In germline, CDR1 is SGHNT, CDR2 YYREEE (reference sequence). The DNA of the CDR3 is TGTGCCAGCAGCTCGGGGACAAGCAGCACAGATACGCAGTATTTT. Its translation: CASSSGTSSTDTQYF.

The chain combines TRBV6-6 with TRBJ1-2, with a tentative D call TRBD1 (5 bases). This CDR3 is built from 12 residues. V was trimmed by 0 bases and J by 8 bases, leaving 7 bases between them. Per germline, CDR1 MNHNY and CDR2 SVGAGI (reference sequence). CDR3 bases: TGTGCCAGCAGTTACTCACAGGAGGGCTACACCTTC. Translated: CASSYSQEGYTF.

The chain couples TRBV7-2 to TRBJ1-2; 8 bases align to TRBD1. The CDR3 extends over 15 amino acids. V lost 3 bases and J lost 6; bases outside the gene matches: 9. Germline values: CDR1 SGHTA, CDR2 FQGNSA. The CDR3 reads CASSLGSWTGNGYTF. The CDR3 DNA reads as TGTGCCAGCAGCTTGGGGTCGTGGACAGGGAATGGCTACACCTTC.